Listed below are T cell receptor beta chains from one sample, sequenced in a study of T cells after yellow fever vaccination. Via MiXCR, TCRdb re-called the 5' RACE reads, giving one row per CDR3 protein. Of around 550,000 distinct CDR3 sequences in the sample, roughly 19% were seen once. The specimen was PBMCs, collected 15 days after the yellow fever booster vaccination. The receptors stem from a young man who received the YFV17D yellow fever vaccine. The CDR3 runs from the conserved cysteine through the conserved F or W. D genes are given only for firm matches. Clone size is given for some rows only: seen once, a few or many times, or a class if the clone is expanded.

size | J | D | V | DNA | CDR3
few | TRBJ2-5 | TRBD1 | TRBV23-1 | TGCGCCAGCAGTCATTCAAAGGGACAGGAGGATGGCAGGGAGACCCAGTACTTC | CASSHSKGQEDGRETQYF
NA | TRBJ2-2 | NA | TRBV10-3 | TGTGCCACAGCCCGGACATCGAACACCGGGGAGCTGTTTTTT | CATARTSNTGELFF
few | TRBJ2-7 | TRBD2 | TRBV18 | TGTGCCAGCTCACCGGCCTTACTAGCGGGAGACCGCTACGAGCAGTACTTC | CASSPALLAGDRYEQYF
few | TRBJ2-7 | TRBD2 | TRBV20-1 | TGCAGTGCTAGAGTCGGACTAGCGGGAGGCTCCTACGAGCAGTACTTC | CSARVGLAGGSYEQYF
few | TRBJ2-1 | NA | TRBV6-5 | TGTGCCAGCAGTTATGGGGGGCACGGCGACAATGAGCAGTTCTTC | CASSYGGHGDNEQFF
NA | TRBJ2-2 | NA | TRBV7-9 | TGTGCCAGCAGCTTTACCAGGGCCGGGGAGCTGTTTTTT | CASSFTRAGELFF
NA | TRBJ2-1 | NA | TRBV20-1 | TGCAGTGCTAGAGATGAGGGGAGCGGGAATGAGCAGTTCTTC | CSARDEGSGNEQFF
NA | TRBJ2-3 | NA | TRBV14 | TGTGCCAGCAGCCAAACCAGCACAGATACGCAGTATTTT | CASSQTSTDTQYF
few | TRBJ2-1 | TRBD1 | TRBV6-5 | TGTGCCAGCAGAAAGGACAGGGGGTTCTACAATGAGCAGTTCTTC | CASRKDRGFYNEQFF
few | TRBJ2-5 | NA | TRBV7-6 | TGTGCCAGCAGCCTACCTGGGGCCCAGTACTTC | CASSLPGAQYF
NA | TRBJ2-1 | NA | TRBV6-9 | TGTGCACGGGGAACGGACTACAATGAGCAGTTCTTC | CARGTDYNEQFF
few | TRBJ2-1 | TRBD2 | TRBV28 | TGTGCCAGCAGTAGTTTAAGCGGGGGCCCTGAGCAGTTCTTC | CASSSLSGGPEQFF
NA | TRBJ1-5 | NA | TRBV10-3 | TGTGCCATCAGTGACTGGGGGCTTGGCAATCAGCCCCAGCATTTT | CAISDWGLGNQPQHF
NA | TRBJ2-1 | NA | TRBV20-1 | TGCAGTGCTCCTCTGACCCCGGGACTCGATTACAATGAGCAGTTCTTC | CSAPLTPGLDYNEQFF
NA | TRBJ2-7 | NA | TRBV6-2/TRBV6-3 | TGTGCCAGCAGTTACTACGGGAGCTCCTACGAGCAGTACTTC | CASSYYGSSYEQYF
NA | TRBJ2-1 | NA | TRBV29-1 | TGCAGCGCCGACGACAGGAATACCTACAATGAGCAGTTCTTC | CSADDRNTYNEQFF
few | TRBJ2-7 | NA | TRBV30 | TGTGCCTGGAGTGTCCGAGGCGACGAGCAGTACTTC | CAWSVRGDEQYF
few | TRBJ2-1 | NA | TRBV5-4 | TGTGCCAGCAGCTTGGGAGGGGCTAGCTCCACGGAGCAGTTCTTC | CASSLGGASSTEQFF
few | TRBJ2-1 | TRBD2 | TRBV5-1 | TGCGCCAGCAGCTTTCATACTAGCGGGATCCGGAATGAGCAGTTCTTC | CASSFHTSGIRNEQFF
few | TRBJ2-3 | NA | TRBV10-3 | TGTGCCATCAGTGAGTATAGGAACACAGATACGCAGTATTTT | CAISEYRNTDTQYF
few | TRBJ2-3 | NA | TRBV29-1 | TGCAGCGTTGAGCAGAGGGGCGGCGGAGGGGATACGCAGTATTTT | CSVEQRGGGGDTQYF
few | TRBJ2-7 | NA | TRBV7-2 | TGTGCCAGCAGCTTAAGTATTAGCGGATCCTACGAGCAGTACTTC | CASSLSISGSYEQYF
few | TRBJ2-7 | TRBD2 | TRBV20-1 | TGCAGTGCCATCCCGGGACTAGCGGGTTACGAGCAGTACTTC | CSAIPGLAGYEQYF
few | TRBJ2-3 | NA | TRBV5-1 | TGCGCCAGCGCGTCCCGGACGGTGGAGCTAGATACGCAGTATTTT | CASASRTVELDTQYF
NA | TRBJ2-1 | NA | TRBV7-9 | TGTGCCAGCAGCTTAGACAGTTTTGAGCAGTTCTTC | CASSLDSFEQFF
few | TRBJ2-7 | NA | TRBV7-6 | TGTGCCAGCAGCTTGAAAGGACTCGACGAGCAGTACTTC | CASSLKGLDEQYF
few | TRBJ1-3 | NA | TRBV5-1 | TGCGCCAGCAGCTTGGAGGGGGGGCTTCGTGGAAACACCATATATTTT | CASSLEGGLRGNTIYF
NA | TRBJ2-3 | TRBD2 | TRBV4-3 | TGCGCCAGCAGCCAAGATATCACTAGCGGGAGGGCGCAGTATTTT | CASSQDITSGRAQYF
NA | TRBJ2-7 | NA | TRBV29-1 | TGCAGCTCCCTGGCCAACGGGTACGAGCGGTACTTC | CSSLANGYERYF
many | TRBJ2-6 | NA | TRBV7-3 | TGTGCCAGCAGCTTAATTGGGCGGACCTTCTCTGGGGCCAACGTCCTGACTTTC | CASSLIGRTFSGANVLTF
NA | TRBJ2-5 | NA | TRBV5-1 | TGCGCCAGCAGCTTGGTCGTCTCAGAGACCCAGTACTTC | CASSLVVSETQYF
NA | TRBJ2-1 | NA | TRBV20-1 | TGCAGTGCTACCCAGGGTATCGATGAGCAGTTCTTC | CSATQGIDEQFF
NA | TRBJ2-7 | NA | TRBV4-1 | TGCGCCAGCAGCCAAGCGCAGGGAGGCGAGCAGTACTTC | CASSQAQGGEQYF
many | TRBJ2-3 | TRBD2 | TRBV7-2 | TGTGCCAGCAGCGCACTTATTCGCGGACTAGCGGGACCACCTAGCACAGATACGCAGTATTTT | CASSALIRGLAGPPSTDTQYF
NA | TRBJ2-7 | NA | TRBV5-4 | TGTGCCAGTACCAACCCGACCGAAGGTGCCTACGAGCAGTACTTC | CASTNPTEGAYEQYF
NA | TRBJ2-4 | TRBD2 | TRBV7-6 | TGTGCCAGCAGCTCGGGACTAGCGGGAGGATTAGCCAAAAACATTCAGTACTTC | CASSSGLAGGLAKNIQYF
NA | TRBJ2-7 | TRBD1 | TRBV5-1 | TGCGCCAGCAGCCGCGCAGGGGGCGACGAGCAGTACTTC | CASSRAGGDEQYF
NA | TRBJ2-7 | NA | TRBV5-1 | TGCGCCAGCAGCTTGCGACCCCCACTAGTCACTCAACCTTACGAGCAGTACTTC | CASSLRPPLVTQPYEQYF
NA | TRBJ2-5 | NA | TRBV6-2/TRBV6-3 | TGTGCCAGCAGTTATCACCGGGTGGCGGAGACCCAGTACTTC | CASSYHRVAETQYF
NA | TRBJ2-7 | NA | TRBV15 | TGTGCCACCAGCAGAGAGGTAGGGGACGAGCAGTACTTC | CATSREVGDEQYF
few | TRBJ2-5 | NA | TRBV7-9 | TGTGCCAGCAGCTTAGTTTCAGGGGATGGAGAGACCCAGTACTTC | CASSLVSGDGETQYF
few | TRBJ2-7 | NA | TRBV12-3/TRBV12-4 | TGTGCCAGCAGTTTTTCAAGTGCCGGACAGTTATCCTACGAGCAGTACTTC | CASSFSSAGQLSYEQYF
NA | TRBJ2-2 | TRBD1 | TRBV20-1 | TGCAGTGCTGGACAGGGATGGGCCGGGGAGCTGTTTTTT | CSAGQGWAGELFF
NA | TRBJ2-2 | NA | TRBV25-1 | TGTGCCAGCATTGCGGACAACACCGGGGAGCTGTTTTTT | CASIADNTGELFF
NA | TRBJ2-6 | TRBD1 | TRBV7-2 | TGTGCCAGCAGCCCTCGGGACAGGGTGTCTGGGGCCAACGTCCTGACTTTC | CASSPRDRVSGANVLTF
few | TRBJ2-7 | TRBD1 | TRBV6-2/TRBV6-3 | TGTGCCAGCAGTAACCACGGGACAGGCTACGAGCAGTACTTC | CASSNHGTGYEQYF
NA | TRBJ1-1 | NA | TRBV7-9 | TGTGCCAGCAGCTTAACGTCGGAGGACACTGAAGCTTTCTTT | CASSLTSEDTEAFF
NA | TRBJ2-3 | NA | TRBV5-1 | TGCGCCAGCCTCTCGATGGAAAGCAGCACAGATACGCAGTATTTT | CASLSMESSTDTQYF
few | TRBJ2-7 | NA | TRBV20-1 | TGCAGTGCTAGGGGGTCGGCGCCCTACGAGCAGTACTTC | CSARGSAPYEQYF
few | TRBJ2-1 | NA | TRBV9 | TGTGCCAGCAGCGCCAGGAGTGGGAAGACGGCTAATGAGCAGTTCTTC | CASSARSGKTANEQFF
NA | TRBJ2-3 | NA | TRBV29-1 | TGCAGCACCCGACCGACAACCTCCACGGCAGATACGCAGTATTTT | CSTRPTTSTADTQYF
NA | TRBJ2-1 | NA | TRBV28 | TGTGCCAGCAGCCCACTCCTCTTATCTAGCGCAACTGAGCAGTTCTTC | CASSPLLLSSATEQFF
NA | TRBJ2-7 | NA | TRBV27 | TGTGCCAGCAGCCGGGACTTAGCCTACGAGCAGTACTTC | CASSRDLAYEQYF
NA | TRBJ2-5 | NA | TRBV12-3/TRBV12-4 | TGTGCCAGCAGTCCGTCGGAGGGAATCAGAGAGACCCAGTACTTC | CASSPSEGIRETQYF
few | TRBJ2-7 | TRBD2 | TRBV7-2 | TGTGCCAGCAGCTTAGTGGTAGCGGGAGGGTCCTACGAGCAGTACTTC | CASSLVVAGGSYEQYF
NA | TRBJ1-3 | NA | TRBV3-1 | TGTGCCAGCAGCCAAGTATACGCCCCCGTCGCGGACACCATATATTTT | CASSQVYAPVADTIYF
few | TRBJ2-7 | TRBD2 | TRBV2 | TGTGCCAGCAATCTAGCGGGTATGGACGAGCAGTACTTC | CASNLAGMDEQYF
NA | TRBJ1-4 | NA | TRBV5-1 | TGCGCCAGCAGCTTGGGAGCGGGGGCTCCCGCAACTAATGAAAAACTGTTTTTT | CASSLGAGAPATNEKLFF
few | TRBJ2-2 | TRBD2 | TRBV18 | TGTGCCAGCTCACCACGGATAGCGGGAAGAGACACCGGGGAGCTGTTTTTT | CASSPRIAGRDTGELFF